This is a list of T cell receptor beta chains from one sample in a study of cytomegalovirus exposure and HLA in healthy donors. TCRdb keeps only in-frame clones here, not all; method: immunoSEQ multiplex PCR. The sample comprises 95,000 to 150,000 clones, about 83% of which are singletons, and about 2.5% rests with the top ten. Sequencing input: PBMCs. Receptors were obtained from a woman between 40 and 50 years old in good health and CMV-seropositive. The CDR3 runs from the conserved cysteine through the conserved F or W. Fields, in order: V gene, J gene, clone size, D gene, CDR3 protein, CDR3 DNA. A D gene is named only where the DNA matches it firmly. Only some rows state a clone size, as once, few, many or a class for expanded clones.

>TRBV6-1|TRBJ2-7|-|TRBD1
CASSEWGQGTYEQYF
TGTGCCAGCAGTGAATGGGGACAGGGTACTTACGAGCAGTACTTC
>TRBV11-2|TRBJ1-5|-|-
CASSLRGNQPQHF
TGTGCCAGCAGCTTAAGAGGCAATCAGCCCCAGCATTTT
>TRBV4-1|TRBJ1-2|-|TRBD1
CASSQIGQGNGYTF
TGCGCCAGCAGCCAAATCGGACAGGGGAATGGCTACACCTTC
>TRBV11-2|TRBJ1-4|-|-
CASSLVSQDGEKLFF
TGTGCCAGCAGCTTAGTGTCCCAGGATGGTGAAAAACTGTTTTTT
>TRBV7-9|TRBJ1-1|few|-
CASSLGARGGTEAFF
TGTGCCAGCAGCTTAGGTGCCAGGGGTGGCACTGAAGCTTTCTTT
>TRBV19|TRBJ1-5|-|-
CASSWSDYSNQPQHF
TGTGCCAGTAGTTGGTCGGACTATAGCAATCAGCCCCAGCATTTT
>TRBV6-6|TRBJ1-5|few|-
CASNGRGQPQHF
TGTGCCAGCAATGGAAGGGGACAGCCCCAGCATTTT
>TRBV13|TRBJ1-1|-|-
CASSLQKNTEAFF
TGTGCCAGCAGCTTACAAAAGAACACTGAAGCTTTCTTT
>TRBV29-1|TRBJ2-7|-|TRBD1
CSVGGDRKSYEQYF
TGCAGCGTTGGAGGGGACAGGAAATCCTACGAGCAGTACTTC
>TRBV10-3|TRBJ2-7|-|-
CAIRRDSYEQYF
TGTGCCATCAGGAGGGATTCCTACGAGCAGTACTTC
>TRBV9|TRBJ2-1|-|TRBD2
CASSAPRDGGRVYDEQFF
TGTGCCAGCAGCGCCCCACGGGACGGCGGGAGGGTATACGATGAGCAGTTCTTC
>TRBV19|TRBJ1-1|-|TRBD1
CASRYPGQHTEAFF
TGTGCCAGTAGGTATCCGGGACAGCACACTGAAGCTTTCTTT
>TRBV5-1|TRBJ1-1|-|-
CASSLGHPNTEAFF
TGCGCCAGCAGCTTGGGACACCCGAACACTGAAGCTTTCTTT
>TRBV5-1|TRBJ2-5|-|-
CASSLLEAMYQETQYF
TGCGCCAGCAGCTTGTTAGAGGCGATGTACCAAGAGACCCAGTACTTC
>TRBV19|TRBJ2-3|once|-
CASSPRGGANTDTQYF
TGTGCCAGTAGTCCCAGAGGGGGGGCCAACACAGATACGCAGTATTTT
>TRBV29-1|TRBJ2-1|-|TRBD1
CSVVPQGAIDNEQFF
TGCAGCGTTGTACCTCAGGGGGCTATCGACAATGAGCAGTTCTTC
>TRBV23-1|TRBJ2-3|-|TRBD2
CASSQKLAGGPDTQYF
TGCGCCAGCAGTCAAAAACTAGCGGGAGGGCCAGATACGCAGTATTTT
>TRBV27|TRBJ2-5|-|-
CASSFMTDQQETQYF
TGTGCCAGCAGTTTTATGACAGATCAACAAGAGACCCAGTACTTC
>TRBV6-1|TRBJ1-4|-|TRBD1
CASSENRGLSEKLFF
TGTGCCAGCAGTGAGAACAGGGGGCTAAGTGAAAAACTGTTTTTT
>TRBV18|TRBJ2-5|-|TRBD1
CASSRGTGGNRKQETQYF
TGTGCCAGCTCACGAGGGACAGGGGGCAATCGCAAACAAGAGACCCAGTACTTC
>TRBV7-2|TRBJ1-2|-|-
CASSSNWGGNYGYTF
TGTGCCAGCAGCTCTAATTGGGGGGGTAACTATGGCTACACCTTC
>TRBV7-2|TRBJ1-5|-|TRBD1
CASSPRDRGDQPQHF
TGTGCCAGCAGTCCCCGGGACAGGGGCGATCAGCCCCAGCATTTT
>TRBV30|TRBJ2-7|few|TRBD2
CAWRPSGTFYEQYF
TGTGCCTGGAGGCCTAGCGGGACTTTTTACGAGCAGTACTTC
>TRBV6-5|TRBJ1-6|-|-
CASGRSGSPLHF
TGTGCCAGCGGACGGTCGGGGTCACCCCTCCACTTT
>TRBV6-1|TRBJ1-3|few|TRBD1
CASTRGQGNTIYF
TGTGCCAGCACCAGGGGGCAAGGAAACACCATATATTTT
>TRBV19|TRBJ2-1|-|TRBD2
CASVSSGSSPYNEQFF
TGTGCCAGTGTATCCAGCGGGAGTTCCCCCTACAATGAGCAGTTCTTC
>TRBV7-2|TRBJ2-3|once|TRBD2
CASSFGGNTDTQYF
TGTGCCAGCAGCTTCGGGGGGAACACAGATACGCAGTATTTT
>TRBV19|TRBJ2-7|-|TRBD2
CASSIGPAGEYEQYF
TGTGCCAGTAGTATAGGGCCAGCGGGAGAATACGAGCAGTACTTC
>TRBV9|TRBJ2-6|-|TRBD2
CASSPRGPGSGVGAGANVLTF
TGTGCCAGCAGCCCCCGCGGCCCGGGGAGCGGGGTGGGTGCTGGGGCCAACGTCCTGACTTTC